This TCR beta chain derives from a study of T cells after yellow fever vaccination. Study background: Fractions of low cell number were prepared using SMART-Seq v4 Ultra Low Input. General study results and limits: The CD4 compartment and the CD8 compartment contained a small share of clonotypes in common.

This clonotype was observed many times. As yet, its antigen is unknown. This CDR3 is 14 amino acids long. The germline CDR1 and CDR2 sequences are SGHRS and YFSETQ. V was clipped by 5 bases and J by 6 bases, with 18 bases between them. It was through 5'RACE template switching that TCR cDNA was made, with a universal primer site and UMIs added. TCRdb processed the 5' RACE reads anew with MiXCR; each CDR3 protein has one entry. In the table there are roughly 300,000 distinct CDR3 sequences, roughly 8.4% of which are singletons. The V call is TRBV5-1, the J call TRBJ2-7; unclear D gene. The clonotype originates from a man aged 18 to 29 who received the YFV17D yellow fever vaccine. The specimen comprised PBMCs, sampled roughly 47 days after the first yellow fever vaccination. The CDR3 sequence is CASRKELFVPEQYF. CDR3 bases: TGCGCCAGCAGAAAAGAACTCTTTGTCCCCGAGCAGTACTTC.